The text below deals with one TCR beta chain. Its target is unknown. These data belong to a study of graft-versus-host responses after intestinal transplantation. In the study overall: Anti-thymocyte globulin induction was given to all recipients, followed by tacrolimus and steroids for 2 to 3 years. Study outcomes and limitations: Allografts from individuals with graft-donor T cell macrochimerism displayed high graft-versus-host to host-versus-graft clonal ratios.

The CDR3 loop spans 12 amino acids. Trimming shortened V by 1 base and J by 9 bases, and 10 bases separated the two germline ends. Germline lookup yields CDR1 SEHNR and CDR2 FQNEAQ (reference sequence). The protocol was immunoSEQ multiplex PCR, while the TCRdb copy is restricted to in-frame clones and leaves out a portion. The table shows about 97,000 clones, with approximately 90% occurring only once. V is TRBV7-9 and J is TRBJ2-7; TRBD2 is a possible D gene (5 bases). The sample in question was PBMCs, obtained about 460 days after intestinal transplant. The TCR originated in a human patient who received an intestinal transplant, so some T cells may come from the graft donor. Here the CDR3 DNA reads TGTGCCAGCAGCTTAGGGGCCCGGGGGCAGTACTTC. It is translated as CASSLGARGQYF.